The 26 T cell receptor beta chains given below trace back to one sample, sequenced in a study of metastatic and nonmetastatic thyroid tumors. TCRdb re-called the PCR reads via MiXCR. The sample carries over 35,000 clones, about a sixth recorded once. Before thyroid surgery, none of the patients had received any treatment. Material: tumor tissue. Source of these receptors: a female donor with papillary thyroid cancer or a benign thyroid nodule (not recorded which). Some clones in this sample may be carry-over from other donors' samples.

This clone came up many times. The rearrangement joins TRBV19 to TRBJ1-2; 7 bases fit TRBD1. J was trimmed by 6 bases and V by 9 bases; bases with no gene match: 13. This CDR3 comprises 14 residues. The germline CDR1 and CDR2 sequences are LNHDA and SQIVND (reference sequence). CDR3 DNA: TGTGCCAGGGATTCCACAGGGGCCAAGGATGGCTACACCTTC. Protein: CARDSTGAKDGYTF.

This clone showed up many times. V and J are TRBV9 and TRBJ1-1, with a possible D match to TRBD1 (5 bases). V shed 4 bases and J shed 4 bases, with 17 bases lying between them. This CDR3 spans 15 amino acids. The germline V gene has CDR1 SGDLS and CDR2 YYNGEE. CDR3 loop: CASSPSRGWATEAFF. In DNA, the CDR3 is TGTGCCAGCAGCCCCAGTAGGGGTTGGGCCACTGAAGCTTTCTTT.

A word on this clone: This same CDR3 is encoded by further DNA sequences in the sample. The chain couples TRBV11-2 to TRBJ2-7, with 7 bases that match TRBD2. J was trimmed by 6 bases and V by 5 bases; bases with no gene match: 16. Germline V gene sequence: CDR1 SGHAT, CDR2 FQNNGV. The CDR3 length is 16 residues. The CDR3 here is CASSGGGLGGRGEQYF. DNA of the CDR3: TGTGCCAGCAGCGGGGGTGGTTTGGGCGGGAGAGGCGAGCAGTACTTC.

This clone was recorded many times. V gene TRBV18 combines with J gene TRBJ2-1, with 8 positions matching TRBD1. Trimming removed 3 bases from V and 3 bases from J; junction bases left unmatched: 4. Looked up from germline, CDR1 is KGHSH and CDR2 is LQKENI. This CDR3 contains 15 residues. The CDR3 reads CASSPDRVIYNEQFF. In nucleotides, the CDR3 is TGTGCCAGCTCACCGGACAGGGTAATCTACAATGAGCAGTTCTTC. Based on the CDR3 plus reference TRBV18 and TRBJ2-1, the full variable domain is NAGVMQNPRHLVRRRGQEARLRCSPMKGHSHVYWYRQLPEEGLKFMVYLQKENIIDESGMPKERFSAEFPKEGPSILRIQQVVRGDSAAYFCASSPDRVIYNEQFFGPGTRLTVL.

The chain links TRBV6-1 to TRBJ1-3, with 8 bases fitting TRBD1. CDR3 length: 16 amino acids. Germline CDR1 and CDR2: MNHNS and SASEGT. V lost 7 bases and J lost 3; bases outside the gene matches: 11. The DNA of the CDR3 is TGTGCCAGCACCATGACAGGGGACTCGGGTGGAAACACCATATATTTT. Its protein is CASTMTGDSGGNTIYF.

In the case of this clone: This may stem from a read error, because a much larger clone lies one nucleotide away. The chain recombines TRBV27 with TRBJ2-2; D remains unclear. Deletions cut 2 bases from V and 5 bases from J, with 18 bases between. The CDR3 length is 17 residues. Germline values: CDR1 MNHEY, CDR2 SMNVEV (reference sequence). CDR3 sequence reads: CASSLVSPQVRTGELFF. CDR3 nucleotides: TGTGCCAGCAGTTTAGTTTCTCCGCAGGTTCGGACCGGGGAGCTGTTTTTT.

This clone has at least ten counts. The rearrangement uses TRBV27 and TRBJ2-2; D is ambiguous. Trimming left V 2 bases short and J 3 bases short, with 10 bases between. The CDR3 consists of 15 residues. In germline, CDR1 is MNHEY, CDR2 SMNVEV (reference sequence). This CDR3 reads CASSLRQTHTGELFF. The CDR3 bases are TGTGCCAGCAGTTTACGTCAGACCCACACCGGGGAGCTGTTTTTT.

This clone was counted at least ten times. A much larger clone lies one base from this, so it may be a read error. This chain joins TRBV7-8 and TRBJ2-1, with TRBD2 identical over 11 bases. There are 16 residues in the CDR3. In germline, CDR1 is SGHVS, CDR2 FQNEAQ. The V segment lost 5 bases and the J segment 9 bases; nucleotides outside the gene matches: 12. The CDR3 sequence: CASSPEELAGVGEQFF. In nucleotides, the CDR3 is TGTGCCAGCAGCCCTGAGGAACTAGCGGGAGTGGGTGAGCAGTTCTTC.

On this clone itself: This may arise from a read error, as a much more abundant clone is one base away. The chain couples TRBV7-3 to TRBJ2-7; 9 bases agree with TRBD2. Germline CDR1 reads SGHTA; CDR2 reads FQGTGA. The CDR3 spans 16 residues. The CDR3 region has the DNA TGTGCCAGCAGATTAAACGGCGGGAGGGCGGTGGGCGAGCAGTACTTC. Protein: CASRLNGGRAVGEQYF.

Ten or more counts support this clone. This chain joins TRBV6-1 and TRBJ1-6, with 8 bases matching TRBD1. The ends lost 8 bases at V and 4 bases at J; junction bases unmatched: 7. CDR1 and CDR2 from the germline V gene are MNHNS and SASEGT. The CDR3 loop spans 15 amino acids. CDR3: CASQDRVVYNSPLHF. DNA of the CDR3: TGTGCCAGCCAGGACAGGGTGGTTTATAATTCACCCCTCCACTTT.

This clone was observed many times. The chain joins TRBV2 to TRBJ2-4, with TRBD1 identical over 7 bases. Looked up from germline, CDR1 is SNHLY and CDR2 is FYNNEI. The junction had 3 bases not matched to a gene; V was cut back by 3 bases and J by 1 base. This CDR3 is 15 amino acids long. This chain's CDR3 is CASSDQGVAKNIQYF. The CDR3 region has the DNA TGTGCCAGCAGTGATCAGGGGGTTGCCAAAAACATTCAGTACTTC.

At least ten counts were recorded for this clone. This rearrangement joins TRBV15 to TRBJ2-1; 10 nucleotides match TRBD1. V was clipped by 5 bases and J by 6 bases; unmatched bases: 4. Germline CDR1 reads LNHNV; CDR2 reads YYDKDF (reference sequence). The CDR3 is made up of 14 amino acids. The CDR3 region has the DNA TGTGCCACCAGCGGGGACAGGGGAAGCAATGAGCAGTTCTTC. It specifies CATSGDRGSNEQFF.

There are many counts of this clone. This sequence joins TRBV11-2 and TRBJ1-2, with TRBD1 matching 7 bases. The length of the CDR3 is 14 residues. CDR1 is SGHAT and CDR2 is FQNNGV in the germline V gene. V was clipped by 5 bases and J by 2 bases; unmatched bases: 5. The CDR3 coding sequence is TGTGCCAGCAGCCCGGGGACAGCGAACTATGGCTACACCTTC. It translates to CASSPGTANYGYTF.

This clone was observed many times. Within the sample, other DNA sequences also encode this same CDR3. This sequence joins TRBV24-1 and TRBJ2-3, with 10 positions matching TRBD1. V dropped 3 bases and J dropped 6; count of bases not matched to a gene: 5. This CDR3 comprises 15 residues. Per the germline V gene, CDR1 is KGHDR and CDR2 is SFDVKD. The CDR3 region is CATSDRTGGMDTQYF. The CDR3 nucleotides are TGTGCCACCAGTGATCGGACAGGGGGAATGGATACGCAGTATTTT.

CDR3 nucleotide sequence: TGCAGTGCTAGAGCCGGGACAGTCTATGGCTACACCTTC. Protein product: CSARAGTVYGYTF. The chain combines TRBV20-1 with TRBJ1-2, with TRBD1 matching over 7 bases. The CDR3 loop spans 13 amino acids. Looked up from germline, CDR1 is DFQATT and CDR2 is SNEGSKA (reference sequence). V dropped 1 base and J dropped 4; count of bases not matched to a gene: 3.

To note about this clone: The CDR3 does not end in the conserved phenylalanine or tryptophan, so this is likely a read error. The chain couples TRBV6-1 to TRBJ1-2; D not resolved. The CDR3 covers 14 residues. V lost 5 bases to trimming and J lost 4 bases, with 14 bases between them. The V gene's germline CDR1 is MNHNS and CDR2 SASEGT. CDR3: CASSTPTVSYGYTL. For the CDR3, the DNA is TGTGCCAGCAGTACACCCACCGTGAGCTATGGCTACACCCTC.

The rearrangement uses TRBV28 and TRBJ2-5; D is undetermined. V was trimmed by 5 bases and J by 5 bases, leaving 12 bases between them. Per the germline V gene, CDR1 is MDHEN and CDR2 is SYDVKM. The CDR3 has 13 residues. The DNA for the CDR3 is TGTGCCAGCAGTGGCAAAGGTCTTGAGACCCAGTACTTC. Residues: CASSGKGLETQYF.

This clone has just a few counts. The chain links TRBV19 to TRBJ2-7; perhaps TRBD1 as D (6 bases). The germline CDR1 and CDR2 sequences are LNHDA and SQIVND (reference sequence). The CDR3 sequence is 14 residues long. Trimming stripped 5 bases from V and 6 bases from J, with 17 bases between. The CDR3 nucleotides are TGTGCCAGTAGTGCGACCCAGGGGTGGGGCGAGCAGTACTTC. This codes for CASSATQGWGEQYF.

The sample holds many counts of this clone. The rearrangement uses TRBV7-4 and TRBJ1-2; TRBD1 agrees at 7 bases. Unmatched junction bases numbered 16, after V lost 4 bases and J lost 8 bases. This CDR3 has 16 amino acids. Germline V CDR1 and CDR2: SGHVT, SQSDAQ. The CDR3: CASSSTPGAGGGGYTF. In DNA, the CDR3 is TGTGCCAGCAGCTCCACCCCCGGCGCAGGGGGGGGAGGCTACACCTTC.

This clone occurred many times. The rearrangement joins TRBV4-3 to TRBJ1-1, with 7 nucleotides matching TRBD1. Germline loops: CDR1 LGHNA, CDR2 YSLEER. CDR3 length equals 15 residues. V was clipped by 3 bases and J by 4 bases; unmatched bases: 8. The CDR3 nucleotides are TGCGCCAGCAGCCATAACAGGGGCTTGATCACTGAAGCTTTCTTT. Protein: CASSHNRGLITEAFF.

The table lists this clone with many counts. The chain combines TRBV6-2 or TRBV6-3 with TRBJ1-1, with 10 bases aligning to TRBD1. Germline trimming cut 5 bases from V and 3 bases from J; bases unmatched to any gene: 6. The CDR3 has 15 amino acids. CDR1 is MNHEY, CDR2 SVGEGT, per germline. CDR3 nucleotide sequence: TGTGCCAGCAGTACCAGTGGACAGGGGGACACTGAAGCTTTCTTT. Translated, it gives CASSTSGQGDTEAFF.

By its share, this clone is large (0.1 to 1%). The CDR3 is CASKRSGTSPYEQYF. As DNA, the CDR3 is TGTGCCAGCAAACGTTCCGGGACTAGCCCTTACGAGCAGTACTTC. The rearrangement uses TRBV27 and TRBJ2-7, with TRBD2 matching over 9 bases. V trimming: 7 bases; J trimming: 4 bases; junction bases outside the gene matches: 11. The CDR3 runs 15 residues. Germline V gives CDR1 MNHEY, CDR2 SMNVEV (reference sequence).

This clone was counted at least ten times. This chain uses TRBV5-5 with TRBJ1-5; the D is unclear. This CDR3 spans 14 amino acids. V lost 0 bases, J lost 1 base, and 5 bases lay in between. Germline loops: CDR1 SGHKS, CDR2 YYEKEE (reference sequence). As DNA, the CDR3 is TGTGCCAGCAGCTTGGAGTTAAGCAATCAGCCCCAGCATTTT. Protein sequence: CASSLELSNQPQHF.

There are many counts of this clone. The chain combines TRBV28 with TRBJ1-4, with 10 bases matching TRBD1. In germline, CDR1 is MDHEN, CDR2 SYDVKM. The CDR3 sequence is 16 residues long. With V trimmed by 6 bases and J by 4 bases, 8 bases remained unmatched. The DNA of the CDR3 is TGTGCCAGCAGGCCTGACAGGGGGCCTAGTAATGAAAAACTGTTTTTT. This encodes CASRPDRGPSNEKLFF. The full variable domain, in which reference TRBV28 and TRBJ1-4 provide the parts outside the CDR3, is DVKVTQSSRYLVKRTGEKVFLECVQDMDHENMFWYRQDPGLGLRLIYFSYDVKMKEKGDIPEGYSVSREKKERFSLILESASTNQTSMYLCASRPDRGPSNEKLFFGSGTQLSVL.

Many counts were recorded for this clone. The chain couples TRBV5-4 to TRBJ2-1, with D possibly matching TRBD1 (8 bases). The germline V gene encodes CDR1 SGHNT and CDR2 YYREEE (reference sequence). The CDR3 has 17 amino acids. V was pared by 2 bases and J by 9 bases, with 24 bases between. The CDR3 is CASSFGQGMGEGSEQFF. CDR3 in DNA: TGTGCCAGCAGCTTCGGACAGGGTATGGGGGAGGGCAGTGAGCAGTTCTTC. The variable domain in full, with the rest retrieved from reference TRBV5-4 and TRBJ2-1, is ETGVTQSPTHLIKTRGQQVTLRCSSQSGHNTVSWYQQALGQGPQFIFQYYREEENGRGNFPPRFSGLQFPNYSSELNVNALELDDSALYLCASSFGQGMGEGSEQFFGPGTRLTVL.

Ten or more counts support this clone. This chain links TRBV2 with TRBJ2-7; 7 nucleotides align to TRBD1. CDR3 length: 16 amino acids. Germline CDR1 reads SNHLY; CDR2 reads FYNNEI. The trim removed 8 bases at V and 6 bases at J, leaving 19 bases unmatched. The CDR3 DNA follows: TGTGCCAGCCGACCATCGGCAACGCTACAGGGGACCGAGCAGTACTTC. It translates to CASRPSATLQGTEQYF.